Following are 14 T cell receptor beta chains from one sample sequenced in a study of long-term antiretroviral therapy in people with HIV. This was the immunoSEQ v3.0 assay at survey level. Generated by immunoSEQ multiplex PCR, the TCRdb table keeps only in-frame clones and is missing some. The table has tens of thousands of clones, 80% to 90% seen once; the top ten hold roughly 3.9%. The material sequenced was unsorted PBMCs, taken 1.8 years after starting antiretroviral therapy. The receptors were sampled from a woman aged 18-35 years with HIV.

The chain joins TRBV7-2 to TRBJ2-7; 9 bases fit TRBD1. Trimming at V came to 5 bases and at J to 6 bases, leaving 11 bases not matched to a gene. Germline CDR1 SGHTA, CDR2 FQGNSA. The length of the CDR3 is 15 residues. The CDR3 sequence is CASSRTGDRVAEQYF. CDR3 DNA: TGTGCCAGCAGCCGCACTGGGGACAGGGTCGCCGAGCAGTACTTC.

The gene calls are TRBV13 and TRBJ2-2; weak D call: TRBD1 (7 bases). CDR3 length: 15 amino acids. V lost 5 bases, J lost 6 bases, and 16 bases lay in between. Germline CDR1 PRHDT, CDR2 FYEKMQ (reference sequence). CDR3 nucleotide sequence: TGTGCCAGCAGCGGAGGGACAGAAATTTCCGGGGAGCTGTTTTTT. Protein product: CASSGGTEISGELFF.

The J gene is TRBJ2-7, the V gene TRBV6-1; the match to TRBD2 covers 11 bases. Germline values: CDR1 MNHNS, CDR2 SASEGT. V shed 8 bases and J 12 bases; nucleotides not matched to a gene: 6. CDR3 length: 11 residues. The CDR3: CASLLAGVWYF. The DNA of the CDR3 is TGTGCCAGCTTACTAGCGGGAGTTTGGTACTTC.

The DNA of the CDR3 is TGTGCCAGCAGCCAAGGCCTACTCTACAATGAGCAGTTCTTC. Its translation is CASSQGLLYNEQFF. The chain is built from TRBV14 and TRBJ2-1; D not certain. The CDR3 spans 14 residues. Between the trimmed V and J ends, which lost 1 base and 3 bases, there was a span of 7 bases. Germline V gives CDR1 SGHDN, CDR2 FVKESK.

The rearrangement links TRBV9 to TRBJ2-7; D might be TRBD2 (5 bases). With 3 bases removed from V and 5 bases from J, the gap between germline ends came to 18 bases. Germline V gene lookup returns CDR1 SGDLS and CDR2 YYNGEE. This CDR3 region has 15 residues. The CDR3 protein is CASSDLDGNRDEQYF. CDR3 DNA sequence: TGTGCCAGCAGCGACCTTGACGGGAATAGGGACGAGCAGTACTTC.

This clone was detected only once. The rearrangement links TRBV10-2 to TRBJ1-4; possible D gene TRBD1, 5 bases. Germline values: CDR1 WSHSY, CDR2 SAAADI. The CDR3 runs to 15 residues. The V and J ends lost 3 bases and 6 bases respectively, with 14 bases between them. CDR3 residues: CASSDMGRGYEKLFF. The CDR3 DNA reads as TGCGCCAGCAGTGATATGGGACGGGGGTATGAAAAACTGTTTTTT.

This chain uses TRBV7-9 with TRBJ1-5; D is unresolved. The CDR3 length is 14 residues. Trimming took 3 bases from V and 5 from J, leaving 11 bases between them. CDR1 is SEHNR, CDR2 FQNEAQ, per germline (reference sequence). For the CDR3, the DNA is TGTGCCAGCAGCTTTATCGACGGGGATCAGCCCCAGCATTTT. It translates to CASSFIDGDQPQHF.

V and J are TRBV7-3 and TRBJ2-6; D gene ambiguous. Germline assignment: CDR1 SGHTA and CDR2 FQGTGA. Trimming took off 1 base at V and 0 bases at J, with 7 bases between the two ends. This CDR3 spans 16 amino acids. The CDR3 nucleotides read TGTGCCAGCAGCTTAAGTCCCCGCTCTGGGGCCAACGTCCTGACTTTC. Protein: CASSLSPRSGANVLTF.

This chain's CDR3 is CASSLAGQGRFGQETQYF. In DNA, the CDR3 is TGTGCCAGCAGTTTAGCAGGACAGGGGCGTTTTGGGCAAGAGACCCAGTACTTC. The gene calls are TRBV28 and TRBJ2-5; 9 bases align to TRBD1. The CDR3 totals 18 residues. Germline V gene lookup returns CDR1 MDHEN and CDR2 SYDVKM. Losses at the gene ends were 2 bases for V and 2 bases for J; bases not matched to a gene: 12.

This chain connects TRBV7-8 to TRBJ2-7; 10 bases align to TRBD2. CDR1 and CDR2 from the germline V gene are SGHVS and FQNEAQ. The CDR3 has 13 residues. J lost 3 bases, V lost 6 bases, and 2 bases had no gene match. The CDR3 nucleotides read TGTGCCAGCAGGAGCGGGGGGGGCTACGAGCAGTACTTC. Translating it yields CASRSGGGYEQYF. Looking up the rest from reference TRBV7-8 and TRBJ2-7 gives the full variable domain: GAGVSQSPRYKVAKRGQDVALRCDPISGHVSLFWYQQALGQGPEFLTYFQNEAQLDKSGLPSDRFFAERPEGSVSTLKIQRTQQEDSAVYLCASRSGGGYEQYFGPGTRLTVT.

The rearrangement uses TRBV7-2 and TRBJ2-2; possible D gene TRBD2, 6 bases. V dropped 7 bases and J dropped 0 bases, with 12 bases sitting between them. CDR1 and CDR2 from the germline V gene are SGHTA and FQGNSA. This CDR3 comprises 15 residues. CDR3: CASKGPGANTGELFF. As DNA, the CDR3 is TGTGCCAGCAAGGGACCGGGAGCGAACACCGGGGAGCTGTTTTTT.

This chain links TRBV7-9 with TRBJ2-5; D remains unclear. Germline CDR1 is SEHNR and CDR2 is FQNEAQ (reference sequence). Trimming took 6 bases from V and 3 from J, leaving 8 bases between them. The CDR3 sequence is 12 residues long. The CDR3 sequence is CASSSPKETQYF. CDR3 in DNA: TGTGCCAGCAGTAGCCCTAAAGAGACCCAGTACTTC.

The CDR3 reads CASSQRGASLEQFF. DNA for the CDR3: TGTGCCAGCAGTCAAAGGGGGGCTAGCCTTGAGCAGTTCTTC. This rearrangement joins TRBV27 to TRBJ2-1; D tentatively reads TRBD1 or TRBD2 (6 bases each). The V end lost 5 bases, the J end lost 9 bases, and 17 bases lay between the germline ends. This CDR3 has 14 residues. Germline CDR1 and CDR2: MNHEY and SMNVEV (reference sequence).

The chain combines TRBV6-1 with TRBJ2-3, with TRBD1 matching 12 bases. V lost 11 bases, J lost 3 bases, and 9 bases stayed unmatched. Per the germline V gene, CDR1 is MNHNS and CDR2 is SASEGT. This CDR3 has 15 residues. The CDR3 nucleotides are TGTGCCGGTGGCCGGGACAGGGGGCGTACAGATACGCAGTATTTT. Protein: CAGGRDRGRTDTQYF.